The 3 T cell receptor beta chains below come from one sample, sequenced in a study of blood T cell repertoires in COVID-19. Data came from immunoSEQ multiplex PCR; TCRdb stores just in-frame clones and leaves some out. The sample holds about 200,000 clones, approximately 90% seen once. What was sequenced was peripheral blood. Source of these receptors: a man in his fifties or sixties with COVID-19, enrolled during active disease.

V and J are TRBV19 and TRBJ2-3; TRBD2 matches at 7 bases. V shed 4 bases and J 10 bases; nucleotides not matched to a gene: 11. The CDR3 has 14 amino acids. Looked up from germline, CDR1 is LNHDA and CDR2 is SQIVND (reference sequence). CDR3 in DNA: TGTGCCAGTAGTACCGGGCCGGGGGGTGGAGCGCAGTATTTT. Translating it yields CASSTGPGGGAQYF.

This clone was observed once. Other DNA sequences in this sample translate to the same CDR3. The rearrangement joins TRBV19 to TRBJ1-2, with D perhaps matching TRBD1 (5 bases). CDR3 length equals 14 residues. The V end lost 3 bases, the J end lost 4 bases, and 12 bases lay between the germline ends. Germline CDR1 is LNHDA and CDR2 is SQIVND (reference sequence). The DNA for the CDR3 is TGTGCCAGTAGTATCCCGGGGGGACCCTATGGCTACACCTTC. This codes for CASSIPGGPYGYTF.

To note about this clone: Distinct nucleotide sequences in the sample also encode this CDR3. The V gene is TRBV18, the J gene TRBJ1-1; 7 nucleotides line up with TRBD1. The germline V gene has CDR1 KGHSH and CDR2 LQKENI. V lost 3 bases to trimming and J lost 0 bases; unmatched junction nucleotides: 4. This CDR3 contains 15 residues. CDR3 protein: CASSPTQGMNTEAFF. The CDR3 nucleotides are TGTGCCAGCTCACCGACACAGGGGATGAACACTGAAGCTTTCTTT.